This T cell receptor beta chain was profiled in a study of response to subunit inactivated influenza vaccine. In its sample, this clonotype was seen a few times. The antigen is undetermined. TCRdb re-derived calls from the RT-PCR reads in MiXCR, one entry per CDR3 protein. The data show just under 250,000 distinct CDR3 sequences, with less than 15% seen just once and 7.8% held by the top ten. This CDR3 region has 14 residues. Per the germline V gene, CDR1 is SGHRS and CDR2 is YFSETQ. V was shortened by 0 bases and J by 4 bases, with 10 bases between the two germline ends. Study observations and caveats: Few additional T cells are recruited per seasonal influenza vaccination, authors suggested.

Source: non-naive T cells sorted from PBMCs, taken 14 to 15 days before vaccination. The sequence derives from a man in his fifties or sixties who received an inactivated influenza vaccine. This chain links TRBV5-1 with TRBJ1-2; D unresolved. CDR3 DNA sequence: TGCGCCAGCAGCTTGGCTAGCGTCGGCTATGGCTACACCTTC. This encodes CASSLASVGYGYTF.